The clone carrying this T cell receptor beta chain was seen more than once but under ten times. Its antigen is not identified. This record belongs to a study of T cell repertoires in cytomegalovirus infection. V was trimmed by 3 bases and J by 4 bases, leaving 12 bases between them. There are 14 residues in the CDR3. TCRdb called the reads again in MiXCR, with one record for every CDR3 protein. Among about 310,000 distinct CDR3 sequences listed, about a sixth were seen once. Broader study findings: The study found HLA-C-restricted CMV-specific TCR beta clonotypes dominating the ex vivo response. CMV carriers with the relevant HLA were identified by cumulative public TCR beta family frequency.

The chain uses TRBV12-3 or TRBV12-4 and TRBJ1-2; TRBD1 might be the D (5 bases). Sequences were obtained from PBMCs. The TCR originated in a human donor in good health (CMV status not recorded). Some clones in this sample may be carry-over from other donors' samples. CDR3 nucleotides: TGTGCCAGCAGTTTGGGACCTCGTTCCTATGGCTACACCTTC. Translating gives CASSLGPRSYGYTF.